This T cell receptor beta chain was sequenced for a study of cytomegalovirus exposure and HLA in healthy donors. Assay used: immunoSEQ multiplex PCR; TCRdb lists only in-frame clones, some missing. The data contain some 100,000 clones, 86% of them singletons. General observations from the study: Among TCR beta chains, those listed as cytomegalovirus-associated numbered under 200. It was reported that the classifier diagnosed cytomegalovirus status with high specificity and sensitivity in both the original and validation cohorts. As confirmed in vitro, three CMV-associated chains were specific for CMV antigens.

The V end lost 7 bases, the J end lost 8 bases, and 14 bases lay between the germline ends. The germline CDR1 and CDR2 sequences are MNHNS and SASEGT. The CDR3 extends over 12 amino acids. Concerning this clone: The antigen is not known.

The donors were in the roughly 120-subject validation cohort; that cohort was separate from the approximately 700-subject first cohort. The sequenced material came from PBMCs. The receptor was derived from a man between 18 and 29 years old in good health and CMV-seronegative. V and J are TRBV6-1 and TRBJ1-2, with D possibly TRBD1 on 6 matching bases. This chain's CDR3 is CASNQGGGGYTF. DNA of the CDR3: TGTGCCAGCAACCAAGGGGGGGGCGGCTACACCTTC.